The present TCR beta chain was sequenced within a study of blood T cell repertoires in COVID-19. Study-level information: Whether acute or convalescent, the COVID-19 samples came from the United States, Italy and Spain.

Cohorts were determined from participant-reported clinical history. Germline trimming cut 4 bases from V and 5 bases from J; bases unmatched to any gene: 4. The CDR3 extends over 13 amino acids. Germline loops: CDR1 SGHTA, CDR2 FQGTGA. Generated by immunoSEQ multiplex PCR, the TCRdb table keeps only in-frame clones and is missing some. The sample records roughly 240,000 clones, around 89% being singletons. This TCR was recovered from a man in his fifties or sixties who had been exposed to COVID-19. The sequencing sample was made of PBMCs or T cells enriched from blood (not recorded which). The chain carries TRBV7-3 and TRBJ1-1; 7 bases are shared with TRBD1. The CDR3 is CASSSTGWTEAFF. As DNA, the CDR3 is TGTGCCAGCAGCTCGACAGGGTGGACTGAAGCTTTCTTT.